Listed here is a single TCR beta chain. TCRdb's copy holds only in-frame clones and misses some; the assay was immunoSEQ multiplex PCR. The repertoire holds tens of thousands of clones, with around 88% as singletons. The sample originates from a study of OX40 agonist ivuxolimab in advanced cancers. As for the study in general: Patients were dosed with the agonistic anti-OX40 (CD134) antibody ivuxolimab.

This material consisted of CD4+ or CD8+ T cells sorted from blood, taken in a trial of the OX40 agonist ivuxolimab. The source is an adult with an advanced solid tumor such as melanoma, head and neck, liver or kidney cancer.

CDR3 nucleotide sequence: TGTGCCAGCAGTTCAATTCACGCGGGAAACACCATATATTTT. It yields the protein CASSSIHAGNTIYF. V and J are TRBV28 and TRBJ1-3, with D unresolved. The CDR3 is made up of 14 amino acids. Trimming took off 4 bases at V and 4 bases at J, with 11 bases between the two ends. Germline CDR1 reads MDHEN; CDR2 reads SYDVKM.